This T cell receptor (beta chain) was documented in a study of cytomegalovirus exposure and HLA in healthy donors. The overall study: Findings of an earlier analysis included 110 million or so unique TCR beta sequences from about 180 million T cells.

13 Jbeta primers and 60 Vbeta primers were used for the PCR. Measured with immunoSEQ multiplex PCR; TCRdb has only the in-frame clones, and not every one. There are about 120,000 clones in the sample; approximately 80% occur only once, and more than 2.5% lies in the top ten. On this clone: What it binds is unknown.

The V segment lost 4 bases and the J segment 3 bases; nucleotides outside the gene matches: 6. CDR1 and CDR2 from the germline V gene are SNHLY and FYNNEI. The CDR3 totals 14 residues. Notes on the study in general: Productive status was seen about 90% or about 30% of the time for most TCR beta V segments in an earlier analysis.

The sequencing input was PBMCs. The source of this sequence is a male donor in good health and CMV-seronegative. The gene calls are TRBV2 and TRBJ2-7, with 7 bases fitting TRBD1. In DNA, the CDR3 is TGTGCCAGCAGTGGAGAGGACAGGTACTACGAGCAGTACTTC. Its protein product is CASSGEDRYYEQYF.